This T cell receptor beta chain was captured in a study of regulatory T cells in long-lasting Graves disease. Germline-derived CDR1 and CDR2 are DFQATT and SNEGSKA (reference sequence). The CDR3 is 13 residues long. Trimming left V 6 bases short and J 1 base short, with 12 bases between. Through Arm-PCR of CDR3 regions and iRepertoire HTBI primers, TCR beta libraries were built. TCRdb used MiXCR to reprocess the multiplex PCR reads, holding one entry per CDR3 protein. The sample lists hundreds of thousands of distinct CDR3 sequences; around 16% were seen once. Described time point: newly diagnosed GD, antithyroid drugs for less than 3 months. Scientists built the TCR library using RNA that was extracted from PBMCs. These same records also appear under a second study, on T cells in Graves' hyperthyroidism and ophthalmopathy.

The receptor's source is a woman between 35 and 50 years old with Graves disease. The sample was peripheral blood mononuclear cells (PBMCs), taken at new diagnosis, from a patient treated with antithyroid drugs. V and J are TRBV20-1 and TRBJ1-1; no definite D call. For the CDR3, the DNA is TGCAGTGCCGGCGGCCCCAAGAACACTGAAGCTTTCTTT. Amino acid sequence: CSAGGPKNTEAFF.